These 20 T cell receptor beta chains were sequenced from one sample in a study of tumour-infiltrating T cells in Burkitt lymphoma. Data came from immunoSEQ multiplex PCR; TCRdb stores just in-frame clones and leaves some out. This sample has 4,500 to 6,000 clones, with about 13% found just once. Material: tumor tissue. The receptors were gathered from a human donor with Burkitt lymphoma.

Only a few counts were recorded for this clone. V gene TRBV4-1 combines with J gene TRBJ2-7; a possible D gene is TRBD1 (6 bases). This CDR3 spans 16 amino acids. Germline V gene sequence: CDR1 MGHRA, CDR2 YSYEKL. V lost 4 bases to trimming and J lost 2 bases, with 18 bases between them. CDR3: CASSPSSQGTTYEQYF. The CDR3 DNA follows: TGCGCCAGCAGCCCGAGCTCCCAGGGGACAACCTACGAGCAGTACTTC.

The chain couples TRBV28 to TRBJ1-1; D not certain. This CDR3 is 17 amino acids long. Germline loops: CDR1 MDHEN, CDR2 SYDVKM. V gave up 1 base and J gave up 4 bases, with 19 bases separating them. The CDR3 spells CASSLYQGRLRTTEAFF. The CDR3 DNA reads TGTGCCAGCAGTTTATACCAAGGACGCCTGCGGACCACTGAAGCTTTCTTT.

This clone showed up just a few times. The chain joins TRBV6-1 to TRBJ1-1; no clear D gene. The CDR3 length is 13 residues. V lost 4 bases and J 4 bases, leaving 10 bases between the germline ends. The germline gives CDR1 MNHNS, CDR2 SASEGT. The CDR3 is CASSGVPGTEAFF. CDR3 DNA: TGTGCCAGCAGTGGTGTCCCAGGCACTGAAGCTTTCTTT.

The chain is built from TRBV11-2 and TRBJ1-1; D is unclear. The CDR3 extends over 15 amino acids. The germline V and J ends were trimmed by 5 bases and 3 bases, with 16 bases remaining between them. The germline V gene has CDR1 SGHAT and CDR2 FQNNGV. The CDR3 loop is CASSRWRTNDTEAFF. Written as DNA, the CDR3 is TGTGCCAGCAGCCGTTGGAGGACTAACGACACTGAAGCTTTCTTT.

The V gene is TRBV7-3, the J gene TRBJ1-2; D is possibly TRBD1 (5 bases). Germline CDR1 is SGHTA and CDR2 is FQGTGA. The CDR3 is made up of 15 amino acids. The germline V and J ends were trimmed by 5 bases and 3 bases, with 16 bases remaining between them. The CDR3 spells CASSQTDSTDYGYTF. CDR3 bases: TGTGCCAGCAGCCAGACAGACAGCACAGACTATGGCTACACCTTC. Drawing the rest from reference TRBV7-3 and TRBJ1-2, the complete variable domain is GAGVSQTPSNKVTEKGKYVELRCDPISGHTALYWYRQSLGQGPEFLIYFQGTGAADDSGLPNDRFFAVRPEGSVSTLKIQRTERGDSAVYLCASSQTDSTDYGYTFGSGTRLTVV.

This clone is labeled as large. V is TRBV19 and J is TRBJ2-1, with no clear D. The germline CDR1 and CDR2 sequences are LNHDA and SQIVND (reference sequence). The CDR3 sequence is 13 residues long. V lost 1 base and J 8 bases, leaving 9 bases between the germline ends. DNA for the CDR3: TGTGCCAGTAGTATAGCCCCGTGGGATGAGCAGTTCTTC. Protein sequence: CASSIAPWDEQFF.

This clone has more than one count but fewer than ten. This chain connects TRBV7-2 to TRBJ2-1, with TRBD1 as a possible D gene (5 bases). The germline V gene encodes CDR1 SGHTA and CDR2 FQGNSA. Trimming took off 1 base at V and 4 bases at J, with 11 bases between the two ends. This CDR3 is built from 15 residues. The CDR3 loop reads CASSLESAGYNEQFF. CDR3 sequence (DNA): TGTGCCAGCAGCTTAGAGTCGGCAGGGTACAATGAGCAGTTCTTC.

This clone was counted only a few times. The chain employs TRBV30 and TRBJ1-4; TRBD1 might be the D (5 bases). Looked up from germline, CDR1 is GTSNPN and CDR2 is SVGIG (reference sequence). The CDR3 consists of 13 residues. Trimming took off 7 bases at V and 5 bases at J, with 14 bases between the two ends. The CDR3 coding sequence is TGTGCCTCCCCGGGGGAGACGAATGAAAAACTGTTTTTT. It codes for CASPGETNEKLFF.

This clone was seen only a few times. The same CDR3 arises from other DNA sequences in this sample as well. The CDR3 nucleotides are TGTGCCAGCATCTCGGGACAGGGATCCTACGAGCAGTACTTC. The encoded protein is CASISGQGSYEQYF. The chain has TRBV5-6 and TRBJ2-7; 9 nucleotides align to TRBD1. Germline V CDR1 and CDR2: SGHDT, YYEEEE. Germline trimming cut 6 bases from V and 1 base from J; bases unmatched to any gene: 5. The CDR3 runs to 14 residues.

The chain recombines TRBV7-6 with TRBJ2-5; D may be TRBD2 (5 bases). V shed 3 bases and J shed 1 base, with 6 bases lying between them. Germline V gives CDR1 SGHVS, CDR2 FNYEAQ. The CDR3 sequence is 13 residues long. CDR3 protein: CASSFGIQETQYF. The CDR3, as DNA: TGTGCCAGCAGCTTCGGGATCCAAGAGACCCAGTACTTC.

V gene TRBV5-6 combines with J gene TRBJ2-5; 8 bases match TRBD2. The closer fit of TRBJ2-7 to the DNA end suggests the J call may be wrong. Germline CDR1 and CDR2: SGHDT and YYEEEE. The CDR3 spans 16 residues. In DNA, the CDR3 is TGTGCCAGCAGCTTGGGGCCGGGAGGGGTGAACTACGAGCAGTACTTC. Protein: CASSLGPGGVNYEQYF.

The chain uses TRBV25-1 and TRBJ1-2, with D uncertain. The germline V gene has CDR1 MGHDK and CDR2 SYGVNS. CDR3 size: 12 residues. Trimming shortened V by 10 bases and J by 3 bases, and 12 bases separated the two germline ends. The CDR3 reads CATFHGYYGYTF. CDR3 in DNA: TGTGCCACCTTCCACGGTTACTATGGCTACACCTTC.

The rearrangement links TRBV7-2 to TRBJ2-1; no clear D. Trimming shortened V by 4 bases and J by 3 bases, and 13 bases separated the two germline ends. CDR1 is SGHTA, CDR2 FQGNSA, per germline. CDR3 length: 15 residues. The CDR3: CASSSNFAVYNEQFF. In DNA, the CDR3 is TGTGCCAGCAGCTCGAACTTCGCGGTCTACAATGAGCAGTTCTTC.

The rearrangement uses TRBV28 and TRBJ2-4, with 13 positions matching TRBD2. The ends lost 3 bases at V and 9 bases at J; junction bases unmatched: 11. The CDR3 is made up of 17 amino acids. Looked up from germline, CDR1 is MDHEN and CDR2 is SYDVKM. CDR3 in amino acids: CASSFWTSGGPWVIQYF. CDR3 nucleotides: TGTGCCAGCAGTTTCTGGACTAGCGGGGGACCATGGGTCATTCAGTACTTC. The full variable domain, in which reference TRBV28 and TRBJ2-4 provide the parts outside the CDR3, is DVKVTQSSRYLVKRTGEKVFLECVQDMDHENMFWYRQDPGLGLRLIYFSYDVKMKEKGDIPEGYSVSREKKERFSLILESASTNQTSMYLCASSFWTSGGPWVIQYFGAGTRLSVL.

This clone was detected a few times. This chain uses TRBV5-1 with TRBJ2-6; D ambiguous. Trimming shortened V by 7 bases and J by 0 bases, and 11 bases separated the two germline ends. CDR1 is SGHRS and CDR2 is YFSETQ in the germline V gene. The CDR3 length is 15 residues. CDR3 protein: CASAIQDSGANVLTF. Here the CDR3 DNA reads TGCGCCAGCGCCATCCAGGACTCTGGGGCCAACGTCCTGACTTTC. The complete variable domain, with remaining parts taken from reference TRBV5-1 and TRBJ2-6, reads KAGVTQTPRYLIKTRGQQVTLSCSPISGHRSVSWYQQTPGQGLQFLFEYFSETQRNKGNFPGRFSGRQFSNSRSEMNVSTLELGDSALYLCASAIQDSGANVLTFGAGSRLTVL.

This rearrangement joins TRBV18 to TRBJ2-1; D is ambiguous. V lost 2 bases and J lost 9, with 11 bases in between. In germline, CDR1 is KGHSH, CDR2 LQKENI. This CDR3 comprises 13 residues. The chain's CDR3 is CASSPAQNGEQFF. Here the CDR3 DNA reads TGTGCCAGCTCACCAGCTCAGAACGGTGAGCAGTTCTTC. The full variable domain, its missing parts supplied by reference TRBV18 and TRBJ2-1, is NAGVMQNPRHLVRRRGQEARLRCSPMKGHSHVYWYRQLPEEGLKFMVYLQKENIIDESGMPKERFSAEFPKEGPSILRIQQVVRGDSAAYFCASSPAQNGEQFFGPGTRLTVL.

The sample holds a few counts of this clone. The gene calls are TRBV5-1 and TRBJ1-1; D possibly corresponds to TRBD1 (6 bases). The germline CDR1 and CDR2 sequences are SGHRS and YFSETQ. The V end was cut by 2 bases, the J end by 6 bases, with 14 bases between. The CDR3 length is 14 residues. The CDR3 DNA follows: TGCGCCAGCAGCTTATCCGGGACATCCGCTGAAGCTTTCTTT. It is translated as CASSLSGTSAEAFF.

Only one count was recorded for this clone. This chain connects TRBV28 to TRBJ2-1; possibly TRBD1 for D (5 bases). Germline CDR1 is MDHEN and CDR2 is SYDVKM. This CDR3 has 13 residues. Deletions cut 5 bases from V and 6 bases from J, with 11 bases between. The CDR3 region is CASSPGHSNEQFF. The CDR3 nucleotides are TGTGCCAGCAGTCCAGGACATTCCAATGAGCAGTTCTTC.

The V gene is TRBV5-4, the J gene TRBJ2-2; 9 bases are a match to TRBD2. The CDR3 extends over 15 amino acids. CDR1 is SGHNT and CDR2 is YYREEE in the germline V gene (reference sequence). The V gene end was trimmed by 2 bases and the J gene end by 3 bases; junction bases not matched to a gene: 2. CDR3 in amino acids: CASSFLAGDTGELFF. The CDR3 DNA reads TGTGCCAGCAGCTTTTTAGCGGGAGACACCGGGGAGCTGTTTTTT. Supplemented by reference TRBV5-4 and TRBJ2-2, the full variable domain reads ETGVTQSPTHLIKTRGQQVTLRCSSQSGHNTVSWYQQALGQGPQFIFQYYREEENGRGNFPPRFSGLQFPNYSSELNVNALELDDSALYLCASSFLAGDTGELFFGEGSRLTVL.

The chain links TRBV28 to TRBJ2-7; 9 nucleotides match TRBD1. Trimming at V came to 8 bases and at J to 3 bases, leaving 17 bases not matched to a gene. The CDR3 covers 17 residues. CDR1 MDHEN and CDR2 SYDVKM come from the germline V gene. The CDR3 bases are TGTGCCAGCCGCTACCGCCTCTTCGGACAGGGGCACTACGAGCAGTACTTC. It specifies CASRYRLFGQGHYEQYF.